Presented here are 14 T cell receptor beta chains from one specimen sequenced in a study of blood T cell repertoires in COVID-19 (dated by TCRdb to 2018 to 2021). Library construction relied on the immunoSEQ multiplex PCR assay. TCRdb carries this immuneACCESS record with in-frame sequences only. Its versions omit some clonotypes, under half of them owing to an unresolved V gene in the studies checked, with the rest unexplained. This sample has roughly 450,000 clones in its table, and about nine tenths of those were observed once. The top ten clones comprise 0.6% to 0.7% of the sample. The source material was PBMCs or T cells enriched from blood (not recorded which). The receptors originated from a man younger than 30 who had recovered from COVID-19.

The J gene is TRBJ2-3, the V gene TRBV15; D unresolved. This CDR3 is built from 15 residues. The V and J ends lost 1 base and 2 bases respectively, with 10 bases between them. Germline V CDR1 and CDR2: LNHNV, YYDKDF (reference sequence). The CDR3 loop is CATSRGESDTDTQYF. The CDR3, as DNA: TGTGCCACCAGCAGAGGTGAAAGCGACACAGATACGCAGTATTTT.

This rearrangement joins TRBV9 to TRBJ1-2; 12 bases are shared with TRBD1. The CDR3 is made up of 16 amino acids. Germline CDR1 is SGDLS and CDR2 is YYNGEE. The J segment lost 7 bases and the V segment lost 3 bases, leaving 10 bases of the junction unmatched. As DNA, the CDR3 is TGTGCCAGCAGCGCTTTACCGGGACAGGGGGCTTTTGGCTACACCTTC. Encoded protein: CASSALPGQGAFGYTF.

CDR3 sequence reads: CASSEASHTEAFF. Here the CDR3 DNA reads TGTGCCAGCAGTGAAGCCTCCCACACTGAAGCTTTCTTT. The gene calls are TRBV6-1 and TRBJ1-1; no definite D call. The length of the CDR3 is 13 residues. The V gene lost 0 bases and the J gene lost 3 bases, with 5 bases spanning the gap. Germline V lookup: CDR1 MNHNS, CDR2 SASEGT.

The chain uses TRBV7-9 and TRBJ2-1; the match to TRBD2 covers 9 bases. The CDR3 loop spans 14 amino acids. Germline V CDR1 and CDR2: SEHNR, FQNEAQ (reference sequence). Losses at the gene ends were 4 bases for V and 8 bases for J; bases not matched to a gene: 6. This CDR3 is CASSSRTSADEQFF. The CDR3 DNA reads TGTGCCAGCAGCTCGAGGACTAGCGCCGATGAGCAGTTCTTC. Supplemented by reference TRBV7-9 and TRBJ2-1, the full variable domain reads DTGVSQNPRHKITKRGQNVTFRCDPISEHNRLYWYRQTLGQGPEFLTYFQNEAQLEKSRLLSDRFSAERPKGSFSTLEIQRTEQGDSAMYLCASSSRTSADEQFFGPGTRLTVL.

This clone was observed a single time. The V gene is TRBV2, the J gene TRBJ1-2; the D is unclear. V dropped 5 bases and J dropped 4 bases, with 14 bases sitting between them. The CDR3 has 14 amino acids. CDR1 SNHLY and CDR2 FYNNEI come from the germline V gene. CDR3 sequence: CASSPLASGYGYTF. In nucleotides, the CDR3 is TGTGCCAGCAGTCCTCTTGCCAGCGGCTATGGCTACACCTTC.

The chain recombines TRBV12-5 with TRBJ1-1, with TRBD1 identical over 10 bases. Per the germline V gene, CDR1 is LGHNT and CDR2 is FRNRAP. V trimming: 6 bases; J trimming: 10 bases; junction bases outside the gene matches: 5. This CDR3 is 12 amino acids long. Here the CDR3 reads CASGTGGIGAFF. The CDR3 DNA reads as TGTGCTAGTGGGACAGGGGGCATAGGAGCTTTCTTT.

This clone has just one count. The V call is TRBV18, the J call TRBJ2-7; possible D gene TRBD2, 6 bases. V was clipped by 2 bases and J by 3 bases, with 17 bases between them. The CDR3 runs to 16 residues. Germline CDR1 and CDR2: KGHSH and LQKENI. The CDR3 loop reads CASSPIAVGSGYEQYF. The CDR3 nucleotides read TGTGCCAGCTCACCAATAGCGGTAGGATCTGGCTACGAGCAGTACTTC.

The chain links TRBV11-3 to TRBJ1-2; 8 nucleotides agree with TRBD1. V shed 0 bases and J 6 bases; nucleotides not matched to a gene: 6. The CDR3 is 15 residues long. Germline V CDR1 and CDR2: SGHNT, YENEEA. CDR3 in amino acids: CASSLEGRGLDGYTF. As DNA, the CDR3 is TGTGCCAGCAGCTTAGAAGGCAGGGGGCTTGATGGCTACACCTTC.

The CDR3 DNA reads TGTGCCAGCACCTCCGGGACTAGCGGGACCGGGGAGCTGTTTTTT. It translates to CASTSGTSGTGELFF. V usage is TRBV27 and J usage is TRBJ2-2; 12 bases match TRBD2. With V trimmed by 7 bases and J by 5 bases, 5 bases remained unmatched. Germline-derived CDR1 and CDR2 are MNHEY and SMNVEV (reference sequence). This CDR3 has 15 amino acids.

This chain links TRBV7-9 with TRBJ2-7; 9 nucleotides match TRBD1. The CDR3 consists of 16 residues. CDR1 and CDR2 from the germline V gene are SEHNR and FQNEAQ (reference sequence). V gave up 4 bases and J gave up 3 bases; unmatched junction bases: 10. CDR3 bases: TGTGCCAGCAGCTCCTCCGGGACAGGGTCAGTCTACGAGCAGTACTTC. This encodes CASSSSGTGSVYEQYF.

The chain has TRBV6-2 or TRBV6-3 and TRBJ2-7, with TRBD1 matching 8 bases. Germline lookup yields CDR1 MNHEY and CDR2 SVGEGT. J was trimmed by 0 bases and V by 2 bases; bases with no gene match: 6. The CDR3 is 16 residues long. The CDR3 bases are TGTGCCAGCAGTTACCCCGCAGGGGGCTACTCCTACGAGCAGTACTTC. Amino acids: CASSYPAGGYSYEQYF.

The V call is TRBV4-2, the J call TRBJ1-6, with no clear D. The CDR3 extends over 15 amino acids. The V and J ends lost 0 bases and 4 bases respectively, with 7 bases between them. Germline values: CDR1 LGHNA, CDR2 YNFKEQ. The CDR3 nucleotides are TGTGCCAGCAGCCAAGAGCCGAGTTATAATTCACCCCTCCACTTT. Its protein is CASSQEPSYNSPLHF.

The V and J genes are TRBV29-1 and TRBJ1-5, with 8 bases that match TRBD1. Germline trimming cut 3 bases from V and 2 bases from J; bases unmatched to any gene: 15. The CDR3 length is 18 residues. Germline values: CDR1 SQVTM, CDR2 ANQGSEA. The CDR3 spells CSVDDRGFEDVGNQPQHF. The CDR3, as DNA: TGCAGCGTTGATGACAGGGGTTTCGAAGACGTGGGCAATCAGCCCCAGCATTTT.

The chain recombines TRBV4-2 with TRBJ1-2; D remains unclear. The germline V gene encodes CDR1 LGHNA and CDR2 YNFKEQ. The CDR3 is 15 residues long. With 4 bases removed from V and 1 base from J, the gap between germline ends came to 13 bases. Written as DNA, the CDR3 is TGTGCCAGCAGCCGTGGCCATTCTTTTAACTATGGCTACACCTTC. It specifies CASSRGHSFNYGYTF.